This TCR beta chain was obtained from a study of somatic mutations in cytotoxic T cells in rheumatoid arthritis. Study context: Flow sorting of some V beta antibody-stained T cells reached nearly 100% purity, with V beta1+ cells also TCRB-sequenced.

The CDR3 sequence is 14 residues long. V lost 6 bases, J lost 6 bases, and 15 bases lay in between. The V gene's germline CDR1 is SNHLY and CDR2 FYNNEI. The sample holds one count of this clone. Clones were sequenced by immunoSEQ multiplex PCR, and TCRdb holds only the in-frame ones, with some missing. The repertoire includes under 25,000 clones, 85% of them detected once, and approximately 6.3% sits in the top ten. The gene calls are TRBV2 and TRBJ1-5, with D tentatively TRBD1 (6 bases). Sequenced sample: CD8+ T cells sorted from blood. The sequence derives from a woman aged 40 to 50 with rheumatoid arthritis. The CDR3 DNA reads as TGTGCCAGCAGGCCAGGGGTTTCGGGTCAGCCCCAGCATTTT. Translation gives CASRPGVSGQPQHF.